Each of the 4 T cell receptor beta chains below was sequenced from the same sample in a study of control samples from healthy donors and cancer patients. Some clones are missing from TCRdb's copy, which holds only in-frame ones; the method was immunoSEQ multiplex PCR. Altogether roughly 55,000 clones are present, 92% being singletons, with the ten largest covering 1.7%. Sequencing input: PBMCs. Source of these receptors: a man aged 40-55 years with colorectal cancer.

J is TRBJ1-2 and V is TRBV29-1, with D tentatively TRBD1 (5 bases). CDR1 SQVTM and CDR2 ANQGSEA come from the germline V gene. The CDR3 sequence is 10 residues long. V was pared by 5 bases and J by 9 bases, with 10 bases between. This chain's CDR3 is CSVMLDSYTF. CDR3 coding DNA: TGCAGCGTTATGCTGGACAGCTACACCTTC.

This chain uses TRBV7-9 with TRBJ1-6, with D tentatively TRBD1 (6 bases). Germline V gene sequence: CDR1 SEHNR, CDR2 FQNEAQ (reference sequence). This CDR3 region has 16 residues. The V gene lost 6 bases and the J gene lost 3 bases, with 15 bases spanning the gap. CDR3: CASSSDRTSYNSPLHF. The CDR3 DNA is TGTGCCAGCAGTTCTGACAGGACCAGCTATAATTCACCCCTCCACTTT. Full variable domain (outside the CDR3, taken from reference TRBV7-9 and TRBJ1-6): DTGVSQNPRHKITKRGQNVTFRCDPISEHNRLYWYRQTLGQGPEFLTYFQNEAQLEKSRLLSDRFSAERPKGSFSTLEIQRTEQGDSAMYLCASSSDRTSYNSPLHFGNGTRLTVT.

V and J are TRBV6-5 and TRBJ2-5; TRBD1 aligns across 8 bases. Trimming removed 2 bases from V and 4 bases from J; junction bases left unmatched: 6. The CDR3 totals 15 residues. CDR1 and CDR2 from the germline V gene are MNHEY and SVGAGI. DNA for the CDR3: TGTGCCAGCAGTTACGCAGCAGGGGGCAGAGAGACCCAGTACTTC. Its translation is CASSYAAGGRETQYF.

V is TRBV7-9 and J is TRBJ1-2, with D possibly matching TRBD1 (5 bases). The V end lost 3 bases, the J end lost 6 bases, and 11 bases lay between the germline ends. Per the germline V gene, CDR1 is SEHNR and CDR2 is FQNEAQ (reference sequence). The CDR3 totals 13 residues. In DNA form, the CDR3 reads TGTGCCAGCAGCTTGGGGCGCCCCGATGGCTACACCTTC. Amino acid sequence: CASSLGRPDGYTF.